A selection of T cell receptor beta chains follows, all from one sample in a study of blood T cell repertoires in COVID-19. Produced via immunoSEQ multiplex PCR; TCRdb's table is partial and in-frame only. The sample lists tens of thousands of clones, roughly 84% occurring once. The specimen was peripheral blood. These receptors were taken from a man aged 45 to 65 with active COVID-19. The CDR3 runs from the conserved cysteine through the conserved F or W. Fields, in order: clone size, V gene, D gene, J gene, CDR3 DNA, CDR3 protein. A D gene is named only where the DNA matches it firmly. Clone size is given for some rows only: seen once, a few or many times, or a class if the clone is expanded.

abundance: few; v_gene: TRBV6-5; d_gene: .; j_gene: TRBJ1-6; CDR3nt: TGTGCCAGCAGTTACCGGACAGATAATTCACCCCTCCACTTT; CDR3aa: CASSYRTDNSPLHF
abundance: once; v_gene: TRBV5-1; d_gene: .; j_gene: TRBJ2-1; CDR3nt: TGCGCCAGCAGCTTGATAAGGCCTACTAGAGGCACACTAGACAATGAGCAGTTCTTC; CDR3aa: CASSLIRPTRGTLDNEQFF
abundance: .; v_gene: TRBV4-2; d_gene: .; j_gene: TRBJ2-3; CDR3nt: TGTGCCAGCAGCCAAGCTAGTTCTAGCACAGATACGCAGTATTTT; CDR3aa: CASSQASSSTDTQYF
abundance: once; v_gene: TRBV7-9; d_gene: .; j_gene: TRBJ2-5; CDR3nt: TGTGCCAGCAGCGAGGAGACCCAGTACTTC; CDR3aa: CASSEETQYF
abundance: once; v_gene: TRBV24-1; d_gene: .; j_gene: TRBJ1-1; CDR3nt: TGTGCCACCAGTGATTCGAGAGGAGCTTTCTTT; CDR3aa: CATSDSRGAFF
abundance: .; v_gene: TRBV11-2; d_gene: TRBD2; j_gene: TRBJ2-1; CDR3nt: TGTGCCAGCAGCTCCAACCCCCCCCCGAAAGCGGGGGGGCATCGGGAGCAGTTCTTC; CDR3aa: CASSSNPPPKAGGHREQFF
abundance: .; v_gene: TRBV19; d_gene: .; j_gene: TRBJ2-5; CDR3nt: TGTGCCAGTAGCCCCGGGGTCCGAGAGACCCAGTACTTC; CDR3aa: CASSPGVRETQYF
abundance: .; v_gene: TRBV7-9; d_gene: .; j_gene: TRBJ2-1; CDR3nt: TGTGCCAGCAGCTTCTCCGTATCGTCCGGGAGTGGCTACAATGAGCAGTTCTTC; CDR3aa: CASSFSVSSGSGYNEQFF
abundance: .; v_gene: TRBV7-8; d_gene: TRBD2; j_gene: TRBJ2-3; CDR3nt: TGTGCCAGCAGCTTAATCGGGGGGATTAAAACAGATACGCAGTATTTT; CDR3aa: CASSLIGGIKTDTQYF
abundance: .; v_gene: TRBV6-2/TRBV6-3; d_gene: TRBD1; j_gene: TRBJ2-5; CDR3nt: TGTGCCAGCAGCGAGGAAGGTAGGGGGCGAGAGACCCAGTACTTC; CDR3aa: CASSEEGRGRETQYF
abundance: few; v_gene: TRBV2; d_gene: TRBD2; j_gene: TRBJ2-1; CDR3nt: TGTGCCAGCAGCCAAGGCCCCCTAGCGGAAGCGGGAGATGAGCAGTTCTTC; CDR3aa: CASSQGPLAEAGDEQFF
abundance: few; v_gene: TRBV19; d_gene: .; j_gene: TRBJ2-2; CDR3nt: TGTGCCAGTAGCCATCAGGCCGGGGAGCTGTTTTTT; CDR3aa: CASSHQAGELFF
abundance: .; v_gene: TRBV19; d_gene: TRBD2; j_gene: TRBJ2-4; CDR3nt: TGTGCCAGTAGTAGCATGGTAGCGGGAGCCCAAAACATTCAGTACTTC; CDR3aa: CASSSMVAGAQNIQYF
abundance: .; v_gene: TRBV5-4; d_gene: .; j_gene: TRBJ2-7; CDR3nt: TGTGCCAGCAGCTGGGGCGGACGGAGCTCCTACGAGCAGTACTTC; CDR3aa: CASSWGGRSSYEQYF
abundance: .; v_gene: TRBV2; d_gene: TRBD1; j_gene: TRBJ2-7; CDR3nt: TGTGCCAGCAAGACAGGGCAAAACGAGCAGTACTTC; CDR3aa: CASKTGQNEQYF
abundance: .; v_gene: TRBV9; d_gene: TRBD1; j_gene: TRBJ1-3; CDR3nt: TGTGCCAGCAGCGTGGGGACAGGGATCGGAAACACCATATATTTT; CDR3aa: CASSVGTGIGNTIYF
abundance: .; v_gene: TRBV28; d_gene: .; j_gene: TRBJ2-7; CDR3nt: TGTGCCAGCAGTCCCTCCGCGTTCGTCGAGCAGTACTTC; CDR3aa: CASSPSAFVEQYF
abundance: few; v_gene: TRBV19; d_gene: .; j_gene: TRBJ2-7; CDR3nt: TGTGCCAGTAGTATGAGAAGCTACGAGCAGTACTTC; CDR3aa: CASSMRSYEQYF
abundance: .; v_gene: TRBV2; d_gene: .; j_gene: TRBJ1-5; CDR3nt: TGTGCCAGCAGAGGGGATAGCAATCAGCCCCAGCATTTT; CDR3aa: CASRGDSNQPQHF
abundance: .; v_gene: TRBV12-5; d_gene: .; j_gene: TRBJ1-1; CDR3nt: TGTGCCGCTTTAGGACCCGGGGAGCTAGGCACTGAAGCTTTCTTT; CDR3aa: CAALGPGELGTEAFF
abundance: .; v_gene: TRBV15; d_gene: .; j_gene: TRBJ1-2; CDR3nt: TGTGCCACCAGACCGAGCCGGGGATCTAACTATGGCTACACCTTC; CDR3aa: CATRPSRGSNYGYTF
abundance: .; v_gene: TRBV15; d_gene: .; j_gene: TRBJ2-7; CDR3nt: TGTGCCACCAGCAGAGACGCAGTCTACGAGCAGTACTTC; CDR3aa: CATSRDAVYEQYF
abundance: .; v_gene: TRBV4-2; d_gene: .; j_gene: TRBJ2-2; CDR3nt: TGTGCCAGCAGCCACACTAGTCCCACCAGGGAGCTGTTTTTT; CDR3aa: CASSHTSPTRELFF
abundance: .; v_gene: TRBV4-1; d_gene: .; j_gene: TRBJ1-1; CDR3nt: TGCGCCAGCAGCCATCCTCCGGGGACGGGGGTCTCTGAAGCTTTCTTT; CDR3aa: CASSHPPGTGVSEAFF
abundance: few; v_gene: TRBV27; d_gene: TRBD2; j_gene: TRBJ2-7; CDR3nt: TGTGCCAGCAGTTTAACAGCGGGGGGCTCCTACGAGCAGTACTTC; CDR3aa: CASSLTAGGSYEQYF
abundance: .; v_gene: TRBV11-2; d_gene: .; j_gene: TRBJ2-7; CDR3nt: TGTGCCAGCAGCTTAGAGCAGGGAACCTACGAGCAGTACTTC; CDR3aa: CASSLEQGTYEQYF
abundance: .; v_gene: TRBV10-3; d_gene: TRBD1; j_gene: TRBJ2-2; CDR3nt: TGTGCCATCTCGAGGACAGGGAACACCGGGGAGCTGTTTTTT; CDR3aa: CAISRTGNTGELFF
abundance: few; v_gene: TRBV5-6; d_gene: .; j_gene: TRBJ1-2; CDR3nt: TGTGCCAGCAGCGTTATCAGGGCCGGCGGCTACACCTTC; CDR3aa: CASSVIRAGGYTF
abundance: .; v_gene: TRBV14; d_gene: TRBD2; j_gene: TRBJ2-1; CDR3nt: TGTGCCAGCAGCCAAGAATTAGGTGCGGGAGCCTACAATGAGCAGTTCTTC; CDR3aa: CASSQELGAGAYNEQFF
abundance: .; v_gene: TRBV10-2; d_gene: .; j_gene: TRBJ1-1; CDR3nt: TGCGCCAGCAGTGGGCCGACCGGGGGGAAGAACACTGAAGCTTTCTTT; CDR3aa: CASSGPTGGKNTEAFF
abundance: .; v_gene: TRBV12-3/TRBV12-4; d_gene: .; j_gene: TRBJ2-7; CDR3nt: TGTGCCAGCGGCAGGAACTACGAGCAGTACTTC; CDR3aa: CASGRNYEQYF
abundance: .; v_gene: TRBV5-6; d_gene: .; j_gene: TRBJ1-2; CDR3nt: TGTGCCAGCAGCTTGGCAGGGTCTAACTATGGCTACACCTTC; CDR3aa: CASSLAGSNYGYTF
abundance: .; v_gene: TRBV6-5; d_gene: TRBD1; j_gene: TRBJ1-3; CDR3nt: TGTGCCAGCTGTCCGGGACAGTCTGGAAACACCATATATTTT; CDR3aa: CASCPGQSGNTIYF
abundance: .; v_gene: TRBV19; d_gene: .; j_gene: TRBJ1-5; CDR3nt: TGTGCCAGTAGGAGAGGCAATCAGCCCCAGCATTTT; CDR3aa: CASRRGNQPQHF
abundance: .; v_gene: TRBV24-1; d_gene: .; j_gene: TRBJ1-1; CDR3nt: TGTGCCACCAGTGCCCGGGGGGGTAACACTGAAGCTTTCTTT; CDR3aa: CATSARGGNTEAFF
abundance: .; v_gene: TRBV6-5; d_gene: .; j_gene: TRBJ1-1; CDR3nt: TGTGCCAGCAGGTTGAACGGGAACACTGAAGCTTTCTTT; CDR3aa: CASRLNGNTEAFF
abundance: .; v_gene: TRBV4-1; d_gene: TRBD1; j_gene: TRBJ2-7; CDR3nt: TGCGCCAGCAGCCAAGTCCCTGGCAGGGGGCCTGTCGAGCAGTACTTC; CDR3aa: CASSQVPGRGPVEQYF
abundance: .; v_gene: TRBV6-5; d_gene: .; j_gene: TRBJ2-7; CDR3nt: TGTGCCAGCAGACTCTCAGGACGGGGTTCCTACGAGCAGTACTTC; CDR3aa: CASRLSGRGSYEQYF
abundance: .; v_gene: TRBV9; d_gene: .; j_gene: TRBJ2-3; CDR3nt: TGTGCCAGCAGCGTTCCTAACACAGATACGCAGTATTTT; CDR3aa: CASSVPNTDTQYF
abundance: .; v_gene: TRBV7-2; d_gene: TRBD2; j_gene: TRBJ2-1; CDR3nt: TGTGCCAGCAGCCTATTCATGGGGGGGACTAGGCCCAATGAGCAGTTCTTC; CDR3aa: CASSLFMGGTRPNEQFF
abundance: .; v_gene: TRBV7-2; d_gene: TRBD2; j_gene: TRBJ2-1; CDR3nt: TGTGCCAGCAGCGGAACGGGACTAGCGGGAACTTACAATGAGCAGTTCTTC; CDR3aa: CASSGTGLAGTYNEQFF
abundance: .; v_gene: TRBV18; d_gene: .; j_gene: TRBJ2-5; CDR3nt: TGTGCCAGCTCAATCCTTTCCGGAGACCAAGAGACCCAGTACTTC; CDR3aa: CASSILSGDQETQYF
abundance: once; v_gene: TRBV5-5; d_gene: .; j_gene: TRBJ2-1; CDR3nt: TGTGCCAGCAGCGGCGACAGACCGGGCGATGAGCAGTTCTTC; CDR3aa: CASSGDRPGDEQFF
abundance: .; v_gene: TRBV19; d_gene: TRBD2; j_gene: TRBJ2-1; CDR3nt: TGTGCCAGTAGTATAGCGGGAGGGTTCTACAATGAGCAGTTCTTC; CDR3aa: CASSIAGGFYNEQFF
abundance: once; v_gene: TRBV18; d_gene: .; j_gene: TRBJ1-1; CDR3nt: TGTGCCAGCTCACCGAGAGAGGGCACTGAAGCTTTCTTT; CDR3aa: CASSPREGTEAFF
abundance: .; v_gene: TRBV7-8; d_gene: .; j_gene: TRBJ2-1; CDR3nt: TGTGCCAGCAGCTTCCATAGTGTCTATGAGCAGTTCTTC; CDR3aa: CASSFHSVYEQFF
abundance: .; v_gene: TRBV18; d_gene: .; j_gene: TRBJ2-5; CDR3nt: TGTGCCAGCTCACCTTCCACCTACAGGGGAGGAGAGACCCAGTACTTC; CDR3aa: CASSPSTYRGGETQYF
abundance: .; v_gene: TRBV6-5; d_gene: .; j_gene: TRBJ2-4; CDR3nt: TGTGCCAGCACCGGGACAAGGGAGACCAAAAACATTCAGTACTTC; CDR3aa: CASTGTRETKNIQYF
abundance: .; v_gene: TRBV6-5; d_gene: .; j_gene: TRBJ1-2; CDR3nt: TGTGCCAGCAGTTACTCCGGCAGGGCAGGGGGCTACACCTTC; CDR3aa: CASSYSGRAGGYTF
abundance: .; v_gene: TRBV24-1; d_gene: TRBD2; j_gene: TRBJ2-1; CDR3nt: TGTGCCACCAGTGACCCGAGCAGCGGGGCATACAATGAGCAGTTCTTC; CDR3aa: CATSDPSSGAYNEQFF
abundance: .; v_gene: TRBV6-6; d_gene: TRBD1; j_gene: TRBJ1-1; CDR3nt: TGTGCCAGCCTGGGACAGCAGAACACTGAAGCTTTCTTT; CDR3aa: CASLGQQNTEAFF
abundance: .; v_gene: TRBV2; d_gene: .; j_gene: TRBJ1-5; CDR3nt: TGTGCCAGCAGCCAGTACAGGAATCAGCCCCAGCATTTT; CDR3aa: CASSQYRNQPQHF
abundance: .; v_gene: TRBV3-1/TRBV3-2; d_gene: TRBD1; j_gene: TRBJ2-5; CDR3nt: TGTGCCAGCAGCCGGGACAGGGCTGAGACCCAGTACTTC; CDR3aa: CASSRDRAETQYF